This TCR beta chain was recovered during a study of cytomegalovirus exposure and HLA in healthy donors. Donors came from a validation cohort of fewer than 150 subjects, distinct from the first 666-subject cohort. TCRdb's copy holds only in-frame clones and misses some; the assay was immunoSEQ multiplex PCR. The table records about 130,000 clones, about 96% of them present only once. This CDR3 contains 13 residues. V gave up 4 bases and J gave up 5 bases; unmatched junction bases: 5. Germline CDR1 and CDR2: SGHNT and YENEEA. The sample consisted of PBMCs. The chain links TRBV11-3 to TRBJ2-7; 7 nucleotides align to TRBD2. The TCR originated in a man aged 18 to 30 in good health and CMV-seronegative. The CDR3 sequence is CASSSRTSNEQYF. In nucleotides, the CDR3 is TGTGCCAGCAGCTCCCGGACTAGTAACGAGCAGTACTTC.